This passage covers 22 T cell receptor beta chains from one sample sequenced in a study of shared clonotypes between healthy human individuals (dated by TCRdb to 2020 to 2022). The library came from the immunoSEQ multiplex PCR assay. TCRdb holds this immuneACCESS table with in-frame rearrangements only. Some clones are missing; in checked studies, unresolved V genes explain under half, and the rest has no known cause. The sample table contains around 1.5 million clones; only one count was recorded for approximately 98% of them. Of the sample, roughly 0.45% is held by the ten largest clones. Sequencing input: naive CD4+ T cells sorted from blood. Read against the paper, the sample's cell subset or site label means: CD45RA+ positively selected. The origin of the receptors is a man between 25 and 39 years old in good health.

The chain employs TRBV6-4 and TRBJ2-3; either TRBD1 or TRBD2 may fit D (5 bases each). Germline V gene sequence: CDR1 MRHNA, CDR2 SNTAGT. The CDR3 totals 15 residues. V dropped 2 bases and J dropped 3 bases, with 12 bases sitting between them. CDR3 in amino acids: CASSDGGGRTDTQYF. The CDR3 nucleotides are TGTGCCAGCAGTGACGGTGGGGGAAGGACAGATACGCAGTATTTT.

To note about this clone: In the same sample, other DNA sequences code for this CDR3. The chain uses TRBV7-2 and TRBJ2-2; no clear D gene. Trimming removed 1 base at V and 0 bases at J, with 3 bases between. The CDR3 runs to 14 residues. From germline, CDR1 is SGHTA and CDR2 FQGNSA. For the CDR3, the DNA is TGTGCCAGCAGCTTAGGCGCGAACACCGGGGAGCTGTTTTTT. Residues: CASSLGANTGELFF.

The chain links TRBV27 to TRBJ2-2; TRBD1 agrees at 8 bases. The germline gives CDR1 MNHEY, CDR2 SMNVEV (reference sequence). The length of the CDR3 is 15 residues. The V gene end was trimmed by 5 bases and the J gene end by 0 bases; junction bases not matched to a gene: 2. In nucleotides, the CDR3 is TGTGCCAGCAGTCGACAGGGGTCGAACACCGGGGAGCTGTTTTTT. It yields the protein CASSRQGSNTGELFF.

The chain uses TRBV5-4 and TRBJ2-3; perhaps TRBD1 as D (5 bases). The CDR3 is 16 residues long. Trimming pared 4 bases from V and 0 bases from J, leaving 15 bases between. Germline assignment: CDR1 SGHNT and CDR2 YYREEE (reference sequence). This CDR3 is CASSEPGYRSTDTQYF. In DNA, the CDR3 is TGTGCCAGCAGCGAACCAGGGTATAGGAGCACAGATACGCAGTATTTT.

The chain links TRBV27 to TRBJ2-7; 7 bases map to TRBD2. The V gene's germline CDR1 is MNHEY and CDR2 SMNVEV (reference sequence). The CDR3 contains 14 residues. V was clipped by 5 bases and J by 4 bases; unmatched bases: 8. For the CDR3, the DNA is TGTGCCAGCAGTCCTCGCGGGAGCGGGTACGAGCAGTACTTC. Protein product: CASSPRGSGYEQYF.

CDR3 region: CASSQDPDYSYNEQFF. The CDR3, as DNA: TGCGCCAGCAGCCAAGATCCGGACTACTCCTACAATGAGCAGTTCTTC. V and J are TRBV4-3 and TRBJ2-1; possible D gene TRBD2, 6 bases. Deletions cut 0 bases from V and 0 bases from J, with 9 bases between. The CDR3 extends over 16 amino acids. Germline-derived CDR1 and CDR2 are LGHNA and YSLEER.

The rearrangement joins TRBV4-3 to TRBJ2-3; 10 positions match TRBD2. Germline CDR1 and CDR2: LGHNA and YSLEER. The CDR3 totals 16 residues. The trim removed 0 bases at V and 7 bases at J, leaving 7 bases unmatched. The CDR3, as DNA: TGCGCCAGCAGCCAAGAAGGGGCTAGCGGGAGTTATACGCAGTATTTT. Its protein is CASSQEGASGSYTQYF.

V is TRBV5-4 and J is TRBJ2-5; TRBD1 agrees at 8 bases. V lost 1 base to trimming and J lost 1 base; unmatched junction nucleotides: 3. The germline CDR1 and CDR2 sequences are SGHNT and YYREEE (reference sequence). CDR3 length equals 15 residues. CDR3: CASSLTGGLQETQYF. DNA of the CDR3: TGTGCCAGCAGCTTGACAGGGGGTCTCCAAGAGACCCAGTACTTC. Full variable domain (rest looked up from reference TRBV5-4 and TRBJ2-5): ETGVTQSPTHLIKTRGQQVTLRCSSQSGHNTVSWYQQALGQGPQFIFQYYREEENGRGNFPPRFSGLQFPNYSSELNVNALELDDSALYLCASSLTGGLQETQYFGPGTRLLVL.

The genes are TRBV4-3 and TRBJ1-1; D is perhaps TRBD1 (6 bases). Germline V CDR1 and CDR2: LGHNA, YSLEER. The CDR3 length is 15 residues. Trimming shortened V by 1 base and J by 1 base, and 10 bases separated the two germline ends. The CDR3 protein is CASSQVPGANTEAFF. CDR3 in DNA: TGCGCCAGCAGCCAAGTACCAGGGGCGAACACTGAAGCTTTCTTT.

The chain employs TRBV5-1 and TRBJ2-1; D may be TRBD2 (6 bases). Germline V CDR1 and CDR2: SGHRS, YFSETQ. The CDR3 sequence is 15 residues long. V shed 4 bases and J shed 4 bases, with 15 bases lying between them. This chain's CDR3 is CASSEGASEYNEQFF. For the CDR3, the DNA is TGCGCCAGCAGCGAAGGGGCTAGCGAGTACAATGAGCAGTTCTTC.

The rearrangement joins TRBV6-5 to TRBJ1-1; 7 positions agree with TRBD1. This CDR3 contains 13 residues. The trim removed 6 bases at V and 4 bases at J, leaving 5 bases unmatched. CDR1 is MNHEY and CDR2 is SVGAGI in the germline V gene. The CDR3 loop is CASRAGGLTEAFF. The CDR3 DNA is TGTGCCAGCAGGGCAGGGGGACTCACTGAAGCTTTCTTT.

CDR3 DNA sequence: TGTGCCAGCAGCGTGGGGCCTAGCGGCCTAGGAGGGGAGCTGTTTTTT. It is translated as CASSVGPSGLGGELFF. The V and J genes are TRBV9 and TRBJ2-2; 7 bases fit TRBD2. CDR1 SGDLS and CDR2 YYNGEE come from the germline V gene. The CDR3 is 16 amino acids. The trim removed 2 bases at V and 8 bases at J, leaving 12 bases unmatched.

The rearrangement joins TRBV6-1 to TRBJ2-3; D may correspond to TRBD1 or TRBD2 (6 bases each). Germline V CDR1 and CDR2: MNHNS, SASEGT. The CDR3 spans 16 residues. The V and J ends lost 1 base and 4 bases respectively, with 15 bases between them. The CDR3 spells CASSEEGGLWPDTQYF. CDR3 nucleotides: TGTGCCAGCAGTGAAGAGGGGGGCCTTTGGCCAGATACGCAGTATTTT.

The genes are TRBV2 and TRBJ2-1, with TRBD2 identical over 10 bases. From germline, CDR1 is SNHLY and CDR2 FYNNEI. V gave up 8 bases and J gave up 6 bases; unmatched junction bases: 10. The CDR3 extends over 15 amino acids. The CDR3, as DNA: TGTGCCAGCTACACGCTAGCGGGAGTAGTCAATGAGCAGTTCTTC. Its protein product is CASYTLAGVVNEQFF.

The DNA for the CDR3 is TGTGCCAGCAGTTACAGGAGCAGCGACTATGAGCAGTTCTTC. Residues: CASSYRSSDYEQFF. The rearrangement links TRBV6-5 to TRBJ2-1, with D unclear. V was pared by 2 bases and J by 8 bases, with 13 bases between. The CDR3 runs to 14 residues. Germline V CDR1 and CDR2: MNHEY, SVGAGI.

CDR3 coding DNA: TGTGCCAGCAGTTACTCGACTGGGAGGGAGGTTACGCAGTATTTT. Its translation is CASSYSTGREVTQYF. The chain uses TRBV6-5 and TRBJ2-3, with 7 bases matching TRBD2. The CDR3 extends over 15 amino acids. V trimming: 0 bases; J trimming: 8 bases; junction bases outside the gene matches: 8. Looked up from germline, CDR1 is MNHEY and CDR2 is SVGAGI.

The genes are TRBV5-1 and TRBJ2-7, with 9 bases identical to TRBD1. Germline CDR1 reads SGHRS; CDR2 reads YFSETQ. V lost 2 bases, J lost 7 bases, and 7 bases stayed unmatched. The CDR3 runs to 14 residues. CDR3 in amino acids: CASSFDRGFGEQYF. The DNA for the CDR3 is TGCGCCAGCAGCTTTGACAGGGGGTTTGGGGAGCAGTACTTC. The complete variable domain, with remaining parts taken from reference TRBV5-1 and TRBJ2-7, reads KAGVTQTPRYLIKTRGQQVTLSCSPISGHRSVSWYQQTPGQGLQFLFEYFSETQRNKGNFPGRFSGRQFSNSRSEMNVSTLELGDSALYLCASSFDRGFGEQYFGPGTRLTVT.

This clone was detected only once. This chain uses TRBV28 with TRBJ1-2; 7 bases agree with TRBD1. The CDR3 is 12 amino acids. V gave up 7 bases and J gave up 8 bases; unmatched junction bases: 7. The germline V gene encodes CDR1 MDHEN and CDR2 SYDVKM. The CDR3 DNA follows: TGTGCCAGCAAGGGGACAGTGGGAGGCTACACCTTC. It encodes CASKGTVGGYTF.

J is TRBJ2-1 and V is TRBV11-2; 8 bases align to TRBD2. This CDR3 region has 19 residues. The germline gives CDR1 SGHAT, CDR2 FQNNGV. The junction had 23 bases not matched to a gene; V was cut back by 4 bases and J by 9 bases. CDR3 loop: CASSSISTTGGAGAGEQFF. In DNA, the CDR3 is TGTGCCAGCAGCTCAATATCGACCACGGGGGGGGCGGGAGCTGGTGAGCAGTTCTTC.

The V call is TRBV27, the J call TRBJ1-3; 8 bases are shared with TRBD1. CDR1 is MNHEY and CDR2 is SMNVEV in the germline V gene (reference sequence). J lost 0 bases, V lost 6 bases, and 7 bases had no gene match. CDR3 size: 16 residues. CDR3 region: CASSRTGIISGNTIYF. CDR3 nucleotide sequence: TGTGCCAGCAGCCGGACAGGGATAATCTCTGGAAACACCATATATTTT.

This chain uses TRBV10-3 with TRBJ2-7; the match to TRBD2 covers 7 bases. The CDR3 runs to 14 residues. Germline CDR1 and CDR2: ENHRY and SYGVKD. V shed 6 bases, J shed 7 bases, and the junction held 12 bases outside the gene matches. CDR3 bases: TGTGCCATCAGCCAAGCGGGGACCGAGGGGGAGCAGTACTTC. This translates into CAISQAGTEGEQYF.

The chain combines TRBV13 with TRBJ2-7; no definite D call. V lost 4 bases and J lost 0, with 7 bases in between. The CDR3 is 13 residues long. Germline CDR1 is PRHDT and CDR2 is FYEKMQ (reference sequence). CDR3 protein: CASSYGYSYEQYF. CDR3 nucleotide sequence: TGTGCCAGCAGCTACGGTTACTCCTACGAGCAGTACTTC.